The entry that follows covers one T cell receptor (beta chain) sequence. All patients reached thyroid surgery having received no treatment beforehand. With MiXCR, TCRdb called clones anew from the PCR reads. Here the sample spans some 35,000 clones, about 29% being singletons. The CDR3 consists of 15 residues. The V end lost 0 bases, the J end lost 8 bases, and 14 bases lay between the germline ends. Per the germline V gene, CDR1 is SGHNT and CDR2 is YYREEE (reference sequence). The sample belongs to a study of metastatic and nonmetastatic thyroid tumors. The rearrangement joins TRBV5-4 to TRBJ1-4; D is perhaps TRBD1 (5 bases). The receptor was isolated from a male donor with papillary thyroid cancer or a benign thyroid nodule (not recorded which). Some clones in this sample may be carry-over from other donors' samples. Sequenced sample: blood. The CDR3 reads CASSLAGAGNEKLFF. DNA of the CDR3: TGTGCCAGCAGCTTGGCCGGGGCGGGTAACGAAAAACTGTTTTTT.